A selection of T cell receptor beta chains follows, all from one sample in a study of blood T cell repertoires in COVID-19. TCRdb's table, derived via immunoSEQ multiplex PCR, lists solely in-frame clones and lacks some. The table records roughly 230,000 clones, about 88% of them present only once. The sequencing sample was made of PBMCs or T cells enriched from blood (not recorded which). The receptors derive from a woman in her forties or fifties who had been exposed to COVID-19. CDR3s include the opening cysteine and the closing phenylalanine or tryptophan. The D gene is left open where the match is weak. Clone size is stated in some rows and not others, as once, few, many or a class when expanded.

TRBJ2-5	TRBD2	.	TRBV6-5	CASSSTGTSQETQYF	TGTGCCAGCAGTTCGACCGGGACTAGCCAAGAGACCCAGTACTTC
TRBJ1-5	TRBD1	.	TRBV6-5	CASSYSATGKQPQHF	TGTGCCAGCAGTTACTCGGCGACAGGGAAACAGCCCCAGCATTTT
TRBJ1-4	.	.	TRBV29-1	CSAGGAFNEKLFF	TGCAGCGCCGGGGGGGCCTTTAATGAAAAACTGTTTTTT
TRBJ2-2	.	once	TRBV7-2	CASSPGGTTGELFF	TGTGCCAGCAGCCCTGGTGGGACTACCGGGGAGCTGTTTTTT
TRBJ2-3	TRBD1	.	TRBV28	CASSGQGGSTDTQYF	TGTGCCAGCTCCGGACAGGGGGGTTCCACAGATACGCAGTATTTT
TRBJ2-3	.	.	TRBV10-3	CATSAESTDTQYF	TGTGCCACCTCTGCGGAGAGCACAGATACGCAGTATTTT
TRBJ2-2	.	.	TRBV15	CATQGNPGPITPGELFF	TGTGCCACCCAGGGGAATCCGGGTCCAATTACCCCCGGGGAGCTGTTTTTT
TRBJ2-3	TRBD1	.	TRBV11-2	CASSGRDRGDDTQYF	TGTGCCAGCAGCGGCCGGGACAGGGGAGACGATACGCAGTATTTT
TRBJ1-5	.	.	TRBV7-8	CASSHTREDSNQPQHF	TGTGCCAGCAGCCATACGCGGGAGGATAGCAATCAGCCCCAGCATTTT
TRBJ1-1	.	.	TRBV19	CASRLGPWEGTEAFF	TGTGCCAGTCGCCTGGGGCCCTGGGAGGGCACTGAAGCTTTCTTT
TRBJ2-2	TRBD1	.	TRBV24-1	CATSAPDRGLLPGELFF	TGTGCCACCAGTGCCCCTGACAGGGGGCTTTTGCCAGGGGAGCTGTTTTTT
TRBJ2-7	.	.	TRBV11-2	CASSLDRTSYEQYF	TGTGCCAGCAGCTTAGACAGAACAAGCTACGAGCAGTACTTC
TRBJ1-2	.	.	TRBV13	CASSPGNGYTF	TGTGCCAGCAGCCCCGGGAACGGCTACACCTTC
TRBJ2-3	TRBD2	.	TRBV6-4	CASNPGGSGGADTQYF	TGTGCCAGCAACCCCGGCGGAAGCGGGGGAGCAGATACGCAGTATTTT
TRBJ2-1	TRBD2	.	TRBV5-1	CASSFLAGAYNEQFF	TGCGCCAGCAGCTTTCTAGCGGGGGCCTACAATGAGCAGTTCTTC
TRBJ1-1	TRBD1	few	TRBV11-3	CASSLDAGTGGRAEAFF	TGTGCCAGCAGCTTAGATGCCGGGACAGGGGGCCGCGCTGAAGCTTTCTTT
TRBJ1-1	TRBD1	.	TRBV18	CASSPDRGSMNTEAFF	TGTGCCAGCTCACCGGACAGGGGTTCCATGAACACTGAAGCTTTCTTT
TRBJ1-2	.	once	TRBV4-1	CASSRTEWAANYGYTF	TGCGCCAGCAGCCGGACAGAATGGGCTGCTAACTATGGCTACACCTTC
TRBJ2-4	.	.	TRBV19	CASSIERGGVKNIQYF	TGTGCCAGTAGTATAGAAAGGGGGGGAGTCAAAAACATTCAGTACTTC
TRBJ2-7	TRBD1	.	TRBV14	CASSLRTGLGTYEQYF	TGTGCCAGCAGCCTCCGGACAGGGCTGGGAACCTACGAGCAGTACTTC
TRBJ2-7	.	.	TRBV15	CATSRQRTGFYEQYF	TGTGCCACCAGCAGACAGAGAACAGGTTTCTACGAGCAGTACTTC
TRBJ2-7	.	.	TRBV9	CASSVGATGPTYEQYF	TGTGCCAGCAGCGTAGGGGCGACAGGCCCCACCTACGAGCAGTACTTC
TRBJ1-1	.	once	TRBV6-5	CASSSPGAYTEAFF	TGTGCCAGCAGTTCGCCAGGGGCGTACACTGAAGCTTTCTTT
TRBJ1-2	.	.	TRBV27	CASSQGGAYGYTF	TGTGCCAGCAGTCAAGGGGGGGCCTATGGCTACACCTTC
TRBJ1-1	TRBD1	.	TRBV12-3/TRBV12-4	CASSRQQGAEAFF	TGTGCCAGCAGTCGCCAACAGGGGGCAGAAGCTTTCTTT
TRBJ1-1	.	.	TRBV12-3/TRBV12-4	CASRNTGNTEAFF	TGTGCCAGCCGAAATACAGGGAACACTGAAGCTTTCTTT
TRBJ1-6	.	.	TRBV28	CASSPSGVNSPLHF	TGTGCCAGCAGCCCCTCAGGGGTAAATTCACCCCTCCACTTT
TRBJ2-1	.	once	TRBV19	CARADEQFF	TGTGCCAGGGCGGATGAGCAGTTCTTC